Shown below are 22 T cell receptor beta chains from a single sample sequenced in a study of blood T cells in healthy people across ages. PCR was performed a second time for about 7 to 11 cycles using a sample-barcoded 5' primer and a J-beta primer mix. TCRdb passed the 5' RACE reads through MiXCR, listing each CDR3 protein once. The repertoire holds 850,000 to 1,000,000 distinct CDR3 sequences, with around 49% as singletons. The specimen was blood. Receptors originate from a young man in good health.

Here the CDR3 DNA reads TGTGCCAGCAACTATTGGGACAGCTCAACTAATGAAAAACTGTTTTTT. Residues: CASNYWDSSTNEKLFF. The chain recombines TRBV4-2 with TRBJ1-4; TRBD1 aligns across 7 bases. Per germline, CDR1 LGHNA and CDR2 YNFKEQ. Trimming removed 7 bases from V and 0 bases from J; junction bases left unmatched: 8. This CDR3 has 16 residues.

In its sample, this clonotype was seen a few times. The CDR3 loop is CASSGGPTYEQYF. The CDR3 nucleotides read TGTGCCAGCAGTGGTGGACCTACCTACGAGCAGTACTTC. The V gene is TRBV27, the J gene TRBJ2-7; D remains ambiguous. Looked up from germline, CDR1 is MNHEY and CDR2 is SMNVEV (reference sequence). CDR3 size: 13 residues. V lost 5 bases, J lost 2 bases, and 10 bases lay in between.

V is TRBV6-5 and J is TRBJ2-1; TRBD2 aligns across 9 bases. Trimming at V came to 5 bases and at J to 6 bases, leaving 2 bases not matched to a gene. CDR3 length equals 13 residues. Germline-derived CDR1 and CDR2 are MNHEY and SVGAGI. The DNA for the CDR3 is TGTGCCAGCAGTAGCGGGGGGATCAATGAGCAGTTCTTC. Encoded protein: CASSSGGINEQFF.

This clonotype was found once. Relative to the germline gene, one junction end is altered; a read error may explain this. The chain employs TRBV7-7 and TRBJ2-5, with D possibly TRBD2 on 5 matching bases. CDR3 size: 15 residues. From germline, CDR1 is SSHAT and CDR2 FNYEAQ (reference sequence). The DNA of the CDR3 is TGTGCTAGCAGTCTTAGTGATTCGGGAAGGCAGACCCAGTACTTC. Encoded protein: CASSLSDSGRQTQYF.

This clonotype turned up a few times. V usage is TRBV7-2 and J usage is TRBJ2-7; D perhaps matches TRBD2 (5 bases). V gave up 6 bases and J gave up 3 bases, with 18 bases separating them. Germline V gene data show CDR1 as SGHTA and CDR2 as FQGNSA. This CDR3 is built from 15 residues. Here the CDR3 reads CASSPPGLGIYEQYF. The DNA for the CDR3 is TGTGCCAGCAGTCCCCCCGGACTGGGGATCTACGAGCAGTACTTC.

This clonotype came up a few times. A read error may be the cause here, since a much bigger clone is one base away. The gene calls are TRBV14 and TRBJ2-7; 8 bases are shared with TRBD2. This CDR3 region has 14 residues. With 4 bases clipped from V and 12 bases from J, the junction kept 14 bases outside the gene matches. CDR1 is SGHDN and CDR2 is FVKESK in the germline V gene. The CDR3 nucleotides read TGTGCCAGCAGCCCGGACCCCAAGACTAGCGAACGGTACTTC. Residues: CASSPDPKTSERYF.

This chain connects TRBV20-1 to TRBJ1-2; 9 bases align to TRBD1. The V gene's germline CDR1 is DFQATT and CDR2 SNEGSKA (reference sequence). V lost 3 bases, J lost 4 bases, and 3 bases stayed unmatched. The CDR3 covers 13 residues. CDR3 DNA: TGCAGTGCTAGTTCACAGGGGGCCTATGGCTACACCTTC. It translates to CSASSQGAYGYTF.

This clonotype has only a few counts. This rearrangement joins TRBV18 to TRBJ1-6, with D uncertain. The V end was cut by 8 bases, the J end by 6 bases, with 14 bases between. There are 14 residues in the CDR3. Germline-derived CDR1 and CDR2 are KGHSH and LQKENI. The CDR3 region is CASQPEGTNSPLHF. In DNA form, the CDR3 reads TGTGCCAGCCAACCGGAGGGTACTAATTCACCCCTCCACTTT.

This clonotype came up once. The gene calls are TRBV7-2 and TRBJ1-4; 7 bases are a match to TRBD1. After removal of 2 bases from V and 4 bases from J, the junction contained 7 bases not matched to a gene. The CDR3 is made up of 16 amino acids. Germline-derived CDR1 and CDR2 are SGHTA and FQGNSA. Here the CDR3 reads CASSLWVGGSNEKLFF. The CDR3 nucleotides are TGTGCCAGCAGCTTATGGGTAGGGGGCAGTAATGAAAAACTGTTTTTT. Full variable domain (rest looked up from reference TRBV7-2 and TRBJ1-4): GAGVSQSPSNKVTEKGKDVELRCDPISGHTALYWYRQSLGQGLEFLIYFQGNSAPDKSGLPSDRFSAERTGGSVSTLTIQRTQQEDSAVYLCASSLWVGGSNEKLFFGSGTQLSVL.

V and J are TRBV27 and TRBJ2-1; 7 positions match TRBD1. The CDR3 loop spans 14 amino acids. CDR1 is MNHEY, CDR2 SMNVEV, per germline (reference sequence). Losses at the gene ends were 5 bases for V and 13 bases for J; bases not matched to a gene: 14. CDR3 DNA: TGTGCCAGCAGTCTCGACAGGGATCAAGAGACCCAGTTCTTC. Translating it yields CASSLDRDQETQFF.

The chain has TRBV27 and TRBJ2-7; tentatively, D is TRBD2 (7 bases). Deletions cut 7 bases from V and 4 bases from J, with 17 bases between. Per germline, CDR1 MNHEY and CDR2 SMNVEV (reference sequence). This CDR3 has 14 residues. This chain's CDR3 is CASKVPGEGYEQYF. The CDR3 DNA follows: TGTGCCAGCAAGGTGCCAGGGGAGGGGTACGAGCAGTACTTC.

The CDR3 here is CASSLTYGDTQYF. CDR3 nucleotides: TGTGCCAGCAGCCTTACGTACGGAGATACGCAGTATTTT. The V gene is TRBV6-5, the J gene TRBJ2-3, with unresolved D. Germline V CDR1 and CDR2: MNHEY, SVGAGI. V shed 6 bases and J shed 5 bases, with 12 bases lying between them. This CDR3 is built from 13 residues.

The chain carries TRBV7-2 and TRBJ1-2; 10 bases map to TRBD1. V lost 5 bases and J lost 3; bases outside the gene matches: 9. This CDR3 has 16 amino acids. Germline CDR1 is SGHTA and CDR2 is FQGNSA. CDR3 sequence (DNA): TGTGCCAGCAGCCCACCCGACAGGGGGCTGTACTATGGCTACACCTTC. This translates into CASSPPDRGLYYGYTF.

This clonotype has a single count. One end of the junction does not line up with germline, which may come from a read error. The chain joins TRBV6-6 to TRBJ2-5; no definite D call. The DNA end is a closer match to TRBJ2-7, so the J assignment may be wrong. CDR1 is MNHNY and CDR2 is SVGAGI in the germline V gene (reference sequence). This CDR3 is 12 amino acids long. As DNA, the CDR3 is TGTGCCAGCATTTACCCGAGCCACGAGCAGTACTTC. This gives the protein CASIYPSHEQYF.

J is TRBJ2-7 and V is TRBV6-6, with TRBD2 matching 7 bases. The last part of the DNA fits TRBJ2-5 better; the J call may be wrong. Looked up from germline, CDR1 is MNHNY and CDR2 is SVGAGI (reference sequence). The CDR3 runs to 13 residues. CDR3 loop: CASSHGGRETQYF. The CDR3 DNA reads TGTGCCAGCAGTCACGGGGGGAGGGAGACCCAGTACTTC.

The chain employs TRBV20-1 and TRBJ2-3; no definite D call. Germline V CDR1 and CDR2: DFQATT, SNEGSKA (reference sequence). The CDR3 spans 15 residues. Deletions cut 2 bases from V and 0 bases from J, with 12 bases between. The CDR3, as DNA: TGCAGTGCTAGATCCCCGTTGACTAGCACAGATACGCAGTATTTT. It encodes CSARSPLTSTDTQYF.

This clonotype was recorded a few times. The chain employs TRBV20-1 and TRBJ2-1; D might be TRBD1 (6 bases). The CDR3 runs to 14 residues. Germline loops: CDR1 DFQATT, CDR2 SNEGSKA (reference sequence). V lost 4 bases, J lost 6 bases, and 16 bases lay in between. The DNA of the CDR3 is TGCAGTGCTACAATCGGGGACACATCCAATGAGCAGTTCTTC. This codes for CSATIGDTSNEQFF.

The CDR3 sequence is CASRHPNTGELFF. CDR3 coding DNA: TGTGCCAGCCGACATCCGAACACCGGGGAGCTGTTTTTT. The chain uses TRBV2 and TRBJ2-2, with unresolved D. Germline V gives CDR1 SNHLY, CDR2 FYNNEI. The CDR3 loop spans 13 amino acids. Trimming left V 8 bases short and J 0 bases short, with 7 bases between.

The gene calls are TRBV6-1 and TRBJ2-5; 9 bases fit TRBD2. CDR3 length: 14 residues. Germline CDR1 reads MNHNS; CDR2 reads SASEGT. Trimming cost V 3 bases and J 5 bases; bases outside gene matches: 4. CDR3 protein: CASSEGTSTETQYF. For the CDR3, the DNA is TGTGCCAGCAGTGAGGGGACTAGCACCGAGACCCAGTACTTC.

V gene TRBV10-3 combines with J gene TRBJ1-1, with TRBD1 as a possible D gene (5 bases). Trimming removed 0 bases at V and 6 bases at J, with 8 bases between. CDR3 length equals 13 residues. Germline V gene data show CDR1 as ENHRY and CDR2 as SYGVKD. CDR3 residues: CAISESGGAEAFF. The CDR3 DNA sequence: TGTGCCATCAGTGAGTCGGGAGGGGCTGAAGCTTTCTTT.

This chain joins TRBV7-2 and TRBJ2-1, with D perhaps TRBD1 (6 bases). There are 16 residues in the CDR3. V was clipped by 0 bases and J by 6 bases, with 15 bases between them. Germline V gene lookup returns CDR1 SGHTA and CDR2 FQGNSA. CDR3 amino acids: CASSLAPQGHLNEQFF. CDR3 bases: TGTGCCAGCAGCTTAGCGCCTCAGGGACATCTCAATGAGCAGTTCTTC. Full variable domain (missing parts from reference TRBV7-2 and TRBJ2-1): GAGVSQSPSNKVTEKGKDVELRCDPISGHTALYWYRQSLGQGLEFLIYFQGNSAPDKSGLPSDRFSAERTGGSVSTLTIQRTQQEDSAVYLCASSLAPQGHLNEQFFGPGTRLTVL.

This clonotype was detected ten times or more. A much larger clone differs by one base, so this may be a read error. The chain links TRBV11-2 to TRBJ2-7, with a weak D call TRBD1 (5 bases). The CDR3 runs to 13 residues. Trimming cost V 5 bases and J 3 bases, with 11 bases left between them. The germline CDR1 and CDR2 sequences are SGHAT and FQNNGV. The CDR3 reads CASSVGHRYEQYF. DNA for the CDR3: TGTGCCAGCAGCGTTGGACATCGCTACGAGCAGTACTTC.